The rows below give T cell receptor beta chains drawn from one sample of a study of metastatic and nonmetastatic thyroid tumors. MiXCR was used by TCRdb to re-call the PCR reads. This sample has thousands of clones, with 23% found just once. What was sequenced was tumor tissue. These receptors came from a female donor with papillary thyroid cancer or a benign thyroid nodule (not recorded which). Some clones in this sample may be carry-over from other donors' samples. The CDR3 runs from the conserved cysteine through the conserved F or W. The D gene is left open where the match is weak. Size is stated for part of the rows, as once, few or many counts, or as a class when the clone is expanded.

V	J	D	size	CDR3	DNA
TRBV10-3	TRBJ1-1	.	medium-sized	CAISEEGNTEAFF	TGTGCCATCAGTGAAGAGGGGAACACTGAAGCTTTCTTT
TRBV6-2/TRBV6-3	TRBJ2-7	.	few	CASSYSGEQYF	TGTGCCAGCAGTTACTCCGGCGAGCAGTACTTC
TRBV11-3	TRBJ2-5	.	few	CASSLEGGRQETQYF	TGTGCCAGCAGCTTAGAAGGGGGGCGGCAAGAGACCCAGTACTTC
TRBV4-1	TRBJ2-2	.	many	CASSLQATNTGELFF	TGCGCCAGCAGTTTACAGGCCACGAACACCGGGGAGCTGTTTTTT
TRBV20-1	TRBJ2-7	TRBD2	.	CSARLAGGYVEQYF	TGCAGTGCCCGTCTAGCGGGGGGGTATGTCGAGCAGTACTTC
TRBV7-2	TRBJ1-4	.	many	CASSPSTWEKLFF	TGTGCCAGCAGCCCGAGTACTTGGGAAAAACTGTTTTTT
TRBV6-2/TRBV6-3	TRBJ2-1	.	.	CASSYSSYFYNEQFF	TGTGCCAGCAGTTACAGCTCATACTTCTACAATGAGCAGTTCTTC
TRBV6-1	TRBJ2-2	.	medium-sized	CASSSGDTGELFF	TGTGCCAGCAGTTCCGGTGACACCGGGGAGCTGTTTTTT
TRBV20-1	TRBJ1-2	TRBD1	once	CSARARQGYGYTF	TGCAGTGCTAGAGCCCGACAGGGATATGGCTACACCTTC
TRBV20-1	TRBJ2-2	.	many	CSATRTGGGELFF	TGCAGTGCTACCAGGACGGGCGGCGGGGAGCTGTTTTTT
TRBV6-2/TRBV6-3	TRBJ2-7	.	.	CASSYPGRDYEQYF	TGTGCCAGCAGTTACCCGGGCAGAGACTACGAGCAGTACTTC
TRBV27	TRBJ2-2	.	once	CASKASPNTGELFF	TGTGCCAGCAAGGCTAGCCCGAACACCGGGGAGCTGTTTTTT
TRBV19	TRBJ1-2	.	few	CASTDPAGPGYTF	TGTGCCAGTACCGATCCGGCAGGGCCAGGCTACACCTTC
TRBV19	TRBJ2-5	TRBD2	many	CASQGLAGGKETQYF	TGTGCCAGCCAGGGCCTAGCGGGGGGGAAAGAGACCCAGTACTTC
TRBV6-1	TRBJ2-7	TRBD1	.	CASWAGGSYEQYF	TGTGCCAGCTGGGCAGGGGGCAGTTACGAGCAGTACTTC
TRBV10-2	TRBJ1-1	.	medium-sized	CASRLDSNTEAFF	TGCGCCAGCAGGTTGGACAGCAACACTGAAGCTTTCTTT
TRBV2	TRBJ2-3	TRBD2	many	CASSETRTSGGADTQYF	TGTGCCAGCAGCGAAACCCGGACTAGCGGGGGGGCAGATACGCAGTATTTT
TRBV19	TRBJ2-2	TRBD2	few	CASLPTSGSSGELFF	TGTGCCAGTCTGCCCACTAGCGGGAGTTCCGGGGAGCTGTTTTTT
TRBV19	TRBJ1-5	TRBD1	many	CASSRGQGAPQPQHF	TGTGCCAGTAGTAGGGGACAGGGGGCGCCTCAGCCCCAGCATTTT
TRBV6-5	TRBJ2-7	.	medium-sized	CASSYSFTSPYEQYF	TGTGCCAGCAGTTACTCCTTTACTAGCCCCTACGAGCAGTACTTC
TRBV7-3	TRBJ2-3	TRBD2	once	CASSSPGTNTDTQYF	TGTGCCAGCAGCTCCCCCGGGACTAACACAGATACGCAGTATTTT
TRBV6-1	TRBJ2-7	TRBD1	few	CASSLTGGREQYF	TGTGCCAGCAGTCTGACAGGGGGGAGAGAGCAGTACTTC
TRBV5-1	TRBJ2-3	TRBD2	many	CASSLAVGAGGDTQYF	TGCGCCAGCAGCTTGGCCGTAGGAGCGGGAGGAGATACGCAGTATTTT